These 5 T cell receptor beta chains were all obtained from the same sample, sequenced in a study of OX40 agonist ivuxolimab in advanced cancers. Measured with immunoSEQ multiplex PCR; TCRdb has only the in-frame clones, and not every one. The table has 65,000 to 70,000 clones, approximately 78% seen once; the top ten hold about 0.42%. The source was CD4+ or CD8+ T cells sorted from blood, collected in a trial of the OX40 agonist ivuxolimab. The receptors come from an adult with an advanced solid tumor such as melanoma, head and neck, liver or kidney cancer.

Concerning this clone itself: A read error may account for a junction end that differs from germline. The chain carries TRBV6-1 and TRBJ1-5; D is possibly TRBD1 (5 bases). CDR1 and CDR2 from the germline V gene are MNHNS and SASEGT. The CDR3 length is 14 residues. The CDR3: CAISVGDGTQPQHF. The CDR3 nucleotides are TGTGCCATCAGTGTTGGGGACGGTACTCAGCCCCAGCATTTT.

This clone was seen just once. The rearrangement uses TRBV25-1 and TRBJ2-2; D is possibly TRBD1 (5 bases). Trimming took 2 bases from V and 6 from J, leaving 13 bases between them. CDR3 length: 15 residues. Per the germline V gene, CDR1 is MGHDK and CDR2 is SYGVNS. The CDR3 loop reads CASSEIRKGAGELFF. The CDR3 DNA is TGTGCCAGCAGTGAAATAAGAAAAGGGGCCGGGGAGCTGTTTTTT.

The J gene is TRBJ2-7, the V gene TRBV6-6; perhaps TRBD1 as D (7 bases). This CDR3 has 15 residues. V lost 0 bases and J lost 3, with 12 bases in between. Looked up from germline, CDR1 is MNHNY and CDR2 is SVGAGI (reference sequence). The CDR3 protein is CASSYSQGGLYEQYF. The CDR3 region has the DNA TGTGCCAGCAGTTACTCGCAGGGGGGCCTCTACGAGCAGTACTTC.

This clone was seen more than once but under ten times. V is TRBV2 and J is TRBJ1-1; no clear D. V was cut by 9 bases and J by 1 base, with 9 bases left in between. Germline V CDR1 and CDR2: SNHLY, FYNNEI. This CDR3 is 12 amino acids long. CDR3 coding DNA: TGTGCCAGTCAAATCACGAACACTGAAGCTTTCTTT. This codes for CASQITNTEAFF. The variable domain in full, with the rest retrieved from reference TRBV2 and TRBJ1-1, is EPEVTQTPSHQVTQMGQEVILRCVPISNHLYFYWYRQILGQKVEFLVSFYNNEISEKSEIFDDQFSVERPDGSNFTLKIRSTKLEDSAMYFCASQITNTEAFFGQGTRLTVV.

The CDR3 spells CASSYSRLTEAFF. CDR3 DNA: TGTGCCAGCAGTTACTCGAGGCTAACTGAAGCTTTCTTT. J is TRBJ1-1 and V is TRBV6-5; D gene uncertain. V gave up 0 bases and J gave up 5 bases, with 7 bases separating them. Germline CDR1 MNHEY, CDR2 SVGAGI. This CDR3 spans 13 amino acids.